This T cell receptor beta chain stems from a study of vaccination effects on CD4 cells after COVID-19. Study as a whole: Each participant was administered two doses of either the BNT162b2 or the mRNA-1273 vaccine. The study sampled two convalescent patients 16 days and one week before vaccination.

ViraFEST expansion of antigen-specific CD4+ T cells with viral peptide pools preceded sequencing. Cultured cells yielded isolated CD4+ T cells after 10 to 11 days. Confirmation by PCR established that the person had SARS-CoV-2 infection between March and December 2020. Comments on this clone: What it binds is unknown.

Method: immunoSEQ multiplex PCR; TCRdb's copy keeps in-frame clones and lacks some. The data hold about 27,000 clones, with about 84% observed a single time. Germline loops: CDR1 SGHVS, CDR2 FNYEAQ. Losses at the gene ends were 1 base for V and 2 bases for J; bases not matched to a gene: 7. This CDR3 region has 17 residues. The rearrangement uses TRBV7-6 and TRBJ2-1; the match to TRBD2 covers 8 bases. This TCR came from a human donor who had a prior SARS-CoV-2 infection. The input for sequencing was CD4+ T cells from PBMCs cultured with HCoV-NL63 spike peptides, taken before COVID-19 vaccination. The CDR3 DNA reads as TGTGCCAGCAGCTTAGTATCTAGGCGGGAGGCCTACAATGAGCAGTTCTTC. Translation gives CASSLVSRREAYNEQFF.